This T cell receptor (beta chain) was retrieved from a study of monozygotic twins with inflammatory bowel disease. Researchers used template switching to add UMIs featuring a 6-nucleotide sample barcode. TCRdb reprocessed the 5' RACE reads; each CDR3 protein has one entry and no DNA is given. The sample spans about 450,000 distinct CDR3 sequences; the ten largest clones claim more than 2%. This CDR3 has 13 amino acids. Per the germline V gene, CDR1 is DFQATT and CDR2 is SNEGSKA (reference sequence). Sampling involved one blood draw (about 2.6 ml) for every donor. Without any T cell sorting, total RNA was isolated from whole blood.

The specimen sequenced was blood. The sequence derives from a human donor with ulcerative colitis or Crohn's disease, or a healthy co-twin of an affected twin (not recorded which). The J gene is TRBJ2-5, the V gene TRBV20-1; TCRdb's D call, TRBD1, is unchecked because there is no DNA. CDR3 region: CSARGQGVETQYF.